These T cell receptor beta chains were read from a single sample in a study of blood T cells in healthy people across ages. TCRdb redid the calling of the 5' RACE reads with MiXCR, one entry per CDR3 protein. The sample consists of 1.6 million or so distinct CDR3 sequences, about 31% of them appearing once. The sample was blood. These receptors were obtained from a woman between 25 and 40 years old in good health. Each CDR3 is given with its conserved first and last residue. The D gene is left open where the match is weak. The size of a clone is reported for some rows only, either as once, few or many, or as a class for expanded clones.

cdr3_nt,cdr3_aa,j_call,v_call,clone_size,d_call
TGCAGCGGCCGAGAGGGGCGGACATACGAGCAGTACTTC,CSGREGRTYEQYF,TRBJ2-7,TRBV29-1,many,-
TGTGCCAGCAGCACCCGGGGTTCGAACACTGAAGCTTTCTTT,CASSTRGSNTEAFF,TRBJ1-1,TRBV12-3/TRBV12-4,-,-
TGCGCCAGCAGCCGCCCAGAGGGAAATTTTAAGACCCAGTACTTC,CASSRPEGNFKTQYF,TRBJ2-5,TRBV4-1,-,-
TGCAGCGTTGGAGCCCTTTTCACAGATACGCAGTATTTT,CSVGALFTDTQYF,TRBJ2-3,TRBV29-1,few,-
TGTGCCAGCAGTGAAATGGGGGGCTATGGCTACACCTTC,CASSEMGGYGYTF,TRBJ1-2,TRBV2,few,-
TGCAGTGCTAGAGCTGGCTATGGCTACACCTTC,CSARAGYGYTF,TRBJ1-2,TRBV20-1,many,-
TGTGCCAGTCACCACCAGGGGACCAAAAACATTCAGTACTTC,CASHHQGTKNIQYF,TRBJ2-4,TRBV6-4,few,-
TGTGCCAGCAGCGCCGGGACTAGCCTAAAACAAGAGACCCAGTACTTC,CASSAGTSLKQETQYF,TRBJ2-5,TRBV9,-,TRBD2
TGCGCCAGCAGCTGGACTAGCGGGAGTCCAGGGAATGAGCAGTTCTTC,CASSWTSGSPGNEQFF,TRBJ2-1,TRBV5-1,-,TRBD2
TGCAGTGCTAGGGTGCAGGGGTTCGACGAGCAGTACTTC,CSARVQGFDEQYF,TRBJ2-7,TRBV20-1,-,-
TGTGCCAGCAGTTTGGCAGCGGGAGTACCCGATACGCAGTATTTT,CASSLAAGVPDTQYF,TRBJ2-3,TRBV28,few,TRBD2
TGTGCCAGCAGCGTTGGAGGTGGGCCGGCTACCTACAATGAGCAGTTCTTC,CASSVGGGPATYNEQFF,TRBJ2-1,TRBV9,-,-
TGTGCCAGCAGTGATCCGGGTTCCAACTATGGCTACACCTTC,CASSDPGSNYGYTF,TRBJ1-2,TRBV6-1,-,-
TGTGCCAGCAGCTATGGACAGGGGGTGACTGAAGCTTTCTTT,CASSYGQGVTEAFF,TRBJ1-1,TRBV6-5,-,TRBD1
TGTGCCAGCACGGGCAGAGGGGCTAACTATGGCTACACCTTC,CASTGRGANYGYTF,TRBJ1-2,TRBV27,few,-